This TCR beta chain was captured in a study of shared clonotypes between healthy human individuals. Negatively enriched CD4+ T cells were divided by CD45RA into naive and memory. Worth noting for this clone: The antigen is undetermined.

Execution of the assay was at deep level. Here immunoSEQ multiplex PCR was the method, and the copy in TCRdb shows in-frame clones only, minus some. The profile covers over a million clones, with more than 95% appearing a single time and roughly 1.2% taken by the ten largest. V was trimmed by 5 bases and J by 1 base, leaving 11 bases between them. CDR3 length: 14 amino acids. Per the germline V gene, CDR1 is MNHNS and CDR2 is SASEGT. Study-level points and caveats: Roughly 5% of naive CD4 clonotypes were shared across a handful of donors. Sampling was confined to blood; repertoires within tissues likely differ.

The chain is built from TRBV6-1 and TRBJ1-2; TRBD1 might be the D (5 bases). The source is a man aged 30 to 45 in good health. The sequencing input was naive CD4+ T cells sorted from blood. Documented subset: CD45RA+ positively selected. The DNA for the CDR3 is TGTGCCAGCAGTAGGGGACCGGTTAACTATGGCTACACCTTC. Protein sequence: CASSRGPVNYGYTF.